The source of this TCR beta chain is a study of shared clonotypes between healthy human individuals. General study findings and limits: The small donor group covered limited genetic and exposure diversity. A generally larger estimated richness was seen in naive subsets than in memory subsets.

CDR1 is MDHEN and CDR2 is SYDVKM in the germline V gene. The CDR3 has 11 amino acids. V was pared by 6 bases and J by 10 bases, with 10 bases between. On this clone itself: Its antigen is undetermined.

The run depth of the assay was deep. The protocol was immunoSEQ multiplex PCR, while the TCRdb copy is restricted to in-frame clones and leaves out a portion. The sample has roughly 1,600,000 clones; less than 99% are singletons. CD45RA+ naive and CD45RA-negative memory subsets were separated from CD4+ cells. The sequence was obtained from a man aged 25-45 years in good health. Sample: naive CD4+ T cells sorted from blood. Subset noted: CD45RA+ positively selected. The gene calls are TRBV28 and TRBJ2-1; D remains ambiguous. The CDR3 bases are TGTGCCAGCAGCTCCCGGCACGAGCAGTTCTTC. It specifies CASSSRHEQFF. The full variable domain, its missing parts supplied by reference TRBV28 and TRBJ2-1, is DVKVTQSSRYLVKRTGEKVFLECVQDMDHENMFWYRQDPGLGLRLIYFSYDVKMKEKGDIPEGYSVSREKKERFSLILESASTNQTSMYLCASSSRHEQFFGPGTRLTVL.